This paragraph reports one T cell receptor (beta chain). What it binds is not known. The extraction recovered at least 5 micrograms of total RNA per sample. The sample belongs to a study of blood T cells in healthy people across ages. The CDR3 contains 15 residues. Germline V gene lookup returns CDR1 SGHAT and CDR2 FQNNGV. The V end was cut by 2 bases, the J end by 7 bases, with 15 bases between. Study-wide results and limits: No one knew whether donors had CMV, which possibly confounded expanded clonotype changes.

Through a sample-barcoded 5' primer and a J-beta primer mix, a second PCR was run for roughly 6 to 11 cycles. TCRdb analysed the 5' RACE reads with MiXCR anew, one entry per CDR3 protein. The data hold over a million distinct CDR3 sequences, with around 43% observed a single time. The J gene is TRBJ2-1, the V gene TRBV11-2, with a tentative D call TRBD2 (6 bases). The TCR was taken from a woman in her sixties or seventies in good health. The source material was blood. The DNA for the CDR3 is TGTGCCAGCAGCTTACTTAGCGGTTGGGGGAATGAGCAGTTCTTC. Translated: CASSLLSGWGNEQFF.